This is a list of T cell receptor beta chains from one sample in a study of T cell repertoires in cytomegalovirus infection. MiXCR was run by TCRdb on the reads, yielding one entry per CDR3 protein. The data hold 200,000 to 250,000 distinct CDR3 sequences, with approximately 24% observed a single time. Sample: CD8+ T cells from PBMCs. These receptors were taken from a human donor in good health (CMV status not recorded). Some clones in this sample may be carry-over from other donors' samples. CDR3s include the opening cysteine and the closing phenylalanine or tryptophan. The order of the fields is clone size, J gene, V gene, D gene, CDR3 protein, CDR3 DNA. D genes are given only for firm matches. Size tells how often a clone was seen (once, few, many) or the class of an expanded clone, and some rows leave it out.

clone size: -
J gene: TRBJ2-7
V gene: TRBV29-1
D gene: -
CDR3 protein: CSVEDGHSYEQYF
CDR3 DNA: TGCAGCGTTGAGGATGGACATTCCTACGAGCAGTACTTC

clone size: few
J gene: TRBJ2-6
V gene: TRBV28
D gene: -
CDR3 protein: CASKGISGANVLTF
CDR3 DNA: TGTGCCAGCAAAGGTATCTCTGGGGCCAACGTCCTGACTTTC

clone size: -
J gene: TRBJ2-5
V gene: TRBV27
D gene: TRBD2
CDR3 protein: CASRRGTSGGTYQETQYF
CDR3 DNA: TGTGCCAGCAGGCGAGGGACTAGCGGGGGAACCTACCAAGAGACCCAGTACTTC

clone size: few
J gene: TRBJ2-7
V gene: TRBV7-6
D gene: TRBD1
CDR3 protein: CASSSGQGMEVGSYEQYF
CDR3 DNA: TGTGCCAGCAGCTCGGGACAGGGCATGGAGGTGGGCTCCTACGAGCAGTACTTC

clone size: few
J gene: TRBJ2-1
V gene: TRBV3-1
D gene: -
CDR3 protein: CASSHLATNSYNEQFF
CDR3 DNA: TGTGCCAGCAGCCATCTAGCAACCAACTCCTACAATGAGCAGTTCTTC

clone size: few
J gene: TRBJ1-2
V gene: TRBV14
D gene: -
CDR3 protein: CASSQVEGLSYTF
CDR3 DNA: TGTGCCAGCAGCCAAGTCGAGGGGCTAAGCTACACCTTC

clone size: -
J gene: TRBJ1-2
V gene: TRBV27
D gene: -
CDR3 protein: CASSGIGGYTF
CDR3 DNA: TGTGCCAGCAGCGGAATCGGCGGCTACACCTTC

clone size: few
J gene: TRBJ2-1
V gene: TRBV10-3
D gene: TRBD1
CDR3 protein: CAISQGTGWPRNEQFF
CDR3 DNA: TGTGCCATCAGTCAGGGGACAGGGTGGCCGAGGAATGAGCAGTTCTTC

clone size: many
J gene: TRBJ2-3
V gene: TRBV7-8
D gene: TRBD2
CDR3 protein: CASSFGLAPDTQYF
CDR3 DNA: TGTGCCAGCAGCTTCGGACTAGCCCCAGATACGCAGTATTTT

clone size: -
J gene: TRBJ1-1
V gene: TRBV13
D gene: TRBD1
CDR3 protein: CASSPGTGMNTEAFF
CDR3 DNA: TGTGCCAGCAGCCCCGGGACAGGGATGAACACTGAAGCTTTCTTT

clone size: -
J gene: TRBJ2-2
V gene: TRBV9
D gene: -
CDR3 protein: CASSPWDSTANTGELFF
CDR3 DNA: TGTGCCAGCAGCCCTTGGGATAGTACCGCGAACACCGGGGAGCTGTTTTTT

clone size: few
J gene: TRBJ1-2
V gene: TRBV4-1
D gene: TRBD1
CDR3 protein: CASSQGSAGGGYGYTF
CDR3 DNA: TGCGCCAGCAGCCAAGGGTCTGCAGGGGGCGGCTATGGCTACACCTTC

clone size: -
J gene: TRBJ2-4
V gene: TRBV29-1
D gene: -
CDR3 protein: CSVEETKNIQYF
CDR3 DNA: TGCAGCGTTGAGGAGACCAAAAACATTCAGTACTTC

clone size: -
J gene: TRBJ2-3
V gene: TRBV27
D gene: -
CDR3 protein: CASSLLDTDTQYF
CDR3 DNA: TGTGCCAGCAGTTTGCTCGACACAGATACGCAGTATTTT

clone size: many
J gene: TRBJ2-3
V gene: TRBV27
D gene: TRBD1
CDR3 protein: CASRSGTAWDTQYF
CDR3 DNA: TGTGCCAGCAGATCCGGGACAGCGTGGGATACGCAGTATTTT